This T cell receptor (beta chain) was sequenced during a study of identical twins (dated by TCRdb to about 2016). For the wider study: The study deep-sequenced TCR alpha and beta repertoires from monozygotic twins, unrelated adults of various ages and cord blood to test whether fetal clonotypes persist. To rule out contamination, replicate twin experiments were performed at different times with different library preparation protocols.

From cysteine to phenylalanine, the CDR3 is 16 amino acids long. Just the 48-base CDR3 DNA is kept, in frame starting at base 1. CDR1 SGHVS and CDR2 FNYEAQ were looked up in the germline V gene. V is clipped by 8 bases and J by 1 base, and the sequence between their germline boundaries is 20 bases long. Library creation used 5' RACE. The sequencer listed for this sample is Illumina HiSeq 2000. Template switching introduced a universal primer binding site; the final cDNA contained a unique molecular identifier, enabling accurate counting of TCR cDNA molecules. First-strand cDNA for TCR alpha and beta chains was synthesized from specific primers in the conserved constant-segment region. To control for contamination, every cDNA library was double barcoded, receiving both a SMART-Mk sample barcode and Illumina barcodes. Two successive PCR steps introduced TruSeq adapter sequences along with Illumina sample barcodes. Sequencing of the TCR alpha and beta cDNA libraries was done on the Illumina HiSeq platform using custom primers. The authors' analysis ran thus. Unique molecular identifiers were extracted from raw reads with MiGEC, and CDR3 positions were determined with MiXCR. Recombination models were inferred per individual with the repgenHMM and IGoR tools using an EM algorithm. The analysis of shared clonotypes was done with the tcR package in R, with sharing normalized by the product of cloneset sizes. Out-of-frame nonproductive sequences were analyzed to study raw recombination free of thymic and clonal selection effects. TCRdb trimmed the raw reads at Q25, called clones with MiXCR and kept productive beta chains. Rows with a matching CDR3 protein are joined into one entry that keeps the most common DNA and genes. TCRdb, not the authors, supplied the V and J calls. Within this sample are a few hundred thousand distinct CDR3 sequences, with about 9% of them counted one time only. 8% to 9.5% of the sample lies in the top ten.

Broad study findings and their caveats: Conclusions relied on cross-sectional statistical analysis, since the same donors could not be followed over many years. Compared with coincidental sharing between unrelated individuals, out-of-frame TCR alpha sequences shared between twins showed an excess of sequences with low generation probability. Abundant cord blood beta clonotypes carried fewer insertions; young adult naive repertoires showed a weaker similar trend, while memory repertoires showed none. Invariant T cells such as MAIT and iNKT could partly confound zero-insertion analyses, though diverse VJ usage argued against this for most clonotypes. In monozygotic twins, recombination models systematically underestimated out-of-frame TCR alpha sharing, but the models matched the sharing seen between unrelated individuals. A weaker excess of twin sharing was found in beta out-of-frame sequences because the signal-to-noise ratio was lowered by fewer shared sequences.

This clonotype has just a few counts. Its antigen remains undetermined. Per-nucleotide qualities are absent, and no much larger clonotype sits a single base away. Every donor was a healthy Caucasian. The study also sequenced three unrelated non-twin adults: a male aged 18 to 30, a male aged 50 to 59 and a female aged 50 to 59. Miltenyi CD45RO+ enrichment and human naive T-cell isolation kits were used to isolate memory (CD45RO+) and naive T cells from PBMC. The sample comprised naive T cells sorted from blood. Read against the paper, the sample's cell subset or site label means: cells isolated with a human naive T-cell isolation kit. The chain joins TRBV7-6 to TRBJ2-5; the D gene is perhaps TRBD2, on 6 matching bases. This sequence originates from a woman between 50 and 59 years old in good health. Here the CDR3 is given as CASSRGVSGVQETQYF. The DNA is as follows: TGTGCCAGCTCGCGAGGGGTTAGCGGCGTCCAAGAGACCCAGTACTTC.